This T cell receptor (beta chain) was identified during a study of blood T cell repertoires in COVID-19. The germline V gene has CDR1 SGHNT and CDR2 YYREEE (reference sequence). CDR3 length equals 14 residues. Unmatched junction bases numbered 2, after V lost 4 bases and J lost 0 bases. TCRdb's copy holds only in-frame clones and misses some; the assay was immunoSEQ multiplex PCR. The sample lists approximately 220,000 clones, nearly 90% occurring once. This chain uses TRBV5-4 with TRBJ2-5; 8 bases fit TRBD1. The specimen sequenced was PBMCs or T cells enriched from blood (not recorded which). The TCR was taken from a man under 40 who had been exposed to COVID-19. CDR3 sequence reads: CASSPTGDQETQYF. The DNA for the CDR3 is TGTGCCAGCAGCCCGACAGGGGACCAAGAGACCCAGTACTTC.